These 7 T cell receptor beta chains were all obtained from the same sample, sequenced in a study of cytomegalovirus exposure and HLA in healthy donors (dated by TCRdb to about 2017). Library preparation employed the immunoSEQ multiplex PCR assay. For the multiplex PCR, a mixture combining 60 forward primers for TCR Vbeta segments and 13 reverse primers for TCR Jbeta segments was used. TCRdb carries this immuneACCESS record with in-frame sequences only. Its versions omit some clonotypes, under half of them owing to an unresolved V gene in the studies checked, with the rest unexplained. Counted in this sample were 75,000 to 90,000 clones; less than 80% of them appeared once. The leading ten clones occupy approximately 15% of the sample. Sequencing was performed on PBMCs. These receptors all stem from a woman in her 40s in good health and CMV-seropositive.

The V gene is TRBV28, the J gene TRBJ2-2, with 8 bases that match TRBD1. V was pared by 7 bases and J by 1 base, with 8 bases of the junction left unmatched. Germline values: CDR1 MDHEN, CDR2 SYDVKM. The CDR3 length is 16 residues. The CDR3 DNA follows: TGTGCCAGCACCTTAGGCAGGGGGCGGAACACCGGGGAGCTGTTTTTT. The encoded protein is CASTLGRGRNTGELFF.

The chain carries TRBV28 and TRBJ1-5; D gene unclear. Germline CDR1 and CDR2: MDHEN and SYDVKM. This CDR3 is 12 amino acids long. Trimming removed 4 bases from V and 7 bases from J, with 8 bases in between. The DNA for the CDR3 is TGTGCCAGCAGTTCCATGGGCCAGCCCCAGCATTTT. Translating it yields CASSSMGQPQHF.

The V gene is TRBV9, the J gene TRBJ2-1; 8 positions agree with TRBD2. The germline V gene encodes CDR1 SGDLS and CDR2 YYNGEE. The CDR3 consists of 17 residues. Trimming took 0 bases from V and 3 from J; bases not matched to a gene: 8. The CDR3 nucleotides are TGTGCCAGCAGCGTAGATGGTCCGGGGGGGCTCTACAATGAGCAGTTCTTC. Its translation is CASSVDGPGGLYNEQFF.

J is TRBJ2-3 and V is TRBV6-5; 10 positions match TRBD1. Per germline, CDR1 MNHEY and CDR2 SVGAGI. V trimming: 7 bases; J trimming: 3 bases; junction bases outside the gene matches: 7. This CDR3 is built from 15 residues. The CDR3 is CASKKTGGLTDTQYF. The CDR3 bases are TGTGCCAGCAAAAAGACAGGGGGCCTGACAGATACGCAGTATTTT.

This chain links TRBV25-1 with TRBJ2-1; the match to TRBD2 covers 7 bases. CDR1 and CDR2 (germline): MGHDK, SYGVNS. The CDR3 extends over 15 amino acids. With 5 bases clipped from V and 2 bases from J, the junction kept 6 bases outside the gene matches. CDR3 in DNA: TGTGCCAGCAGTCGTGGACTAGTCGCCTACAATGAGCAGTTCTTC. It specifies CASSRGLVAYNEQFF.

About this clone itself: The sample has other DNA sequences that encode this CDR3 too. This chain connects TRBV9 to TRBJ2-1, with D hard to call. The CDR3 has 15 amino acids. Germline CDR1 SGDLS, CDR2 YYNGEE. Deletions cut 0 bases from V and 3 bases from J, with 10 bases between. CDR3 DNA sequence: TGTGCCAGCAGCGTAGGAGGCGGAAGCTACAATGAGCAGTTCTTC. Amino acid sequence: CASSVGGGSYNEQFF.

This clone was picked up one time. V gene TRBV9 combines with J gene TRBJ2-5, with 13 bases matching TRBD2. This CDR3 has 17 amino acids. V was pared by 0 bases and J by 2 bases, with 4 bases of the junction left unmatched. The germline V gene encodes CDR1 SGDLS and CDR2 YYNGEE. CDR3 bases: TGTGCCAGCAGCGTAGCGGCACTAGCGGGAGGGCAAGAGACCCAGTACTTC. This sequence encodes CASSVAALAGGQETQYF.